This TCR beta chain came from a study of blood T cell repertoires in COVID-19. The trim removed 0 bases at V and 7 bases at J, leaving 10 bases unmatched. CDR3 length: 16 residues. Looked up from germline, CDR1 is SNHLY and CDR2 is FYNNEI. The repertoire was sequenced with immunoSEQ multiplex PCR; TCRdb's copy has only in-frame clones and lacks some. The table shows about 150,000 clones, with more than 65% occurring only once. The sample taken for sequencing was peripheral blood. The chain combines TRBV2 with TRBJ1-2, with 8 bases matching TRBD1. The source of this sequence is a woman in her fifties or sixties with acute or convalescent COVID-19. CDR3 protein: CASSEALGRGRFGYTF. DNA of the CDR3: TGTGCCAGCAGTGAAGCGCTTGGCAGGGGGCGCTTTGGCTACACCTTC.